Detailed here is one TCR beta chain. Its antigen is unidentified. The same CDR3 arises from other DNA sequences in this sample as well. The data were taken from a study of cytomegalovirus exposure and HLA in healthy donors. Study conclusions and caveats: In a later analysis, V- and J-gene trimming of beta chains associated with a DCLRE1C missense variant, replicated independently. Excluded: some indistinguishable V segments such as TRBV6-2 and TRBV6-3.

Deletions cut 3 bases from V and 4 bases from J, with 13 bases between. Germline V lookup: CDR1 MNHEY, CDR2 SMNVEV (reference sequence). This CDR3 has 14 amino acids. PCR used 60 Vbeta primers and 13 Jbeta primers. Measured with immunoSEQ multiplex PCR; TCRdb has only the in-frame clones, and not every one. Of 150,000 to 200,000 clones listed, almost 80% are singletons. The receptor comes from a man between 18 and 29 years old in good health and CMV-seropositive. V is TRBV27 and J is TRBJ2-7, with D possibly TRBD1 on 6 matching bases. Sequenced: PBMCs. The CDR3 sequence: CASSFGGAVYEQYF. CDR3 in DNA: TGTGCCAGCAGTTTTGGGGGCGCCGTATACGAGCAGTACTTC.